This T cell receptor (beta chain) emerged from a study of tissue T cells after allogeneic stem cell transplantation. Notes on the study in general: Only a limited share of tissue TCRs appeared in blood or spleen.

Profiling relied on immunoSEQ multiplex PCR, and the TCRdb table lists in-frame clones only, not all of them. The table records approximately 4,900 clones, roughly three quarters of them present only once. GI sites, liver, skin and spleen were taken after median 9.75 post-mortem hours. Note on this clone: Its antigen is not known.

Germline V gene data show CDR1 as SGHTA and CDR2 as FQGNSA. The CDR3 has 14 amino acids. Between the trimmed V and J ends, which lost 3 bases and 5 bases, there was a span of 10 bases. The material was tissue from the colon, obtained at autopsy. The chain has TRBV7-2 and TRBJ1-4; D might be TRBD1 (6 bases). This TCR came from an older female donor with lung cancer. The CDR3, as DNA: TGTGCCAGCAGCTTTAAGGGGGGGAATGAAAAACTGTTTTTT. Protein sequence: CASSFKGGNEKLFF.